This TCR beta chain was sequenced during a study of spatial heterogeneity in lung cancer. This clonotype has ten or more counts. Its antigen is currently unknown. CDR1 GTSNPN and CDR2 SVGIG come from the germline V gene (reference sequence). Losses at the gene ends were 5 bases for V and 4 bases for J; bases not matched to a gene: 15. The CDR3 length is 16 residues. Study outcomes and limitations: Higher tumor mutation counts went along with higher counts of expanded intratumoral alpha and beta TCRs. Ubiquitous and regional nonsynonymous mutations were each tracked by the matching count of ubiquitous or regional expanded TCRs.

Stated time point: sample taken at primary tumor resection. The donors, 72 patients with untreated early-stage non-small cell lung cancer, provided the samples. Whole RNA from tumor, nontumor lung or frozen PBMC was sequenced unsorted. From the 5' RACE reads, TCRdb called clonotypes with MiXCR, one entry per CDR3 protein. The sample lists under 4,500 distinct CDR3 sequences, around 5.8% seen once, with less than 20% in the top ten. The receptor comes from a male donor with early-stage non-small cell lung cancer. The gene calls are TRBV30 and TRBJ1-2; 8 bases agree with TRBD1. The sequencing here drew on lung tumor tissue, taken at surgery. The CDR3 sequence is CAWLARGQARIYGYTF. The CDR3 bases are TGTGCCTGGTTAGCCAGGGGGCAGGCTCGGATCTATGGCTACACCTTC. Full variable domain (missing parts from reference TRBV30 and TRBJ1-2): SQTIHQWPATLVQPVGSPLSLECTVEGTSNPNLYWYRQAAGRGLQLLFYSVGIGQISSEVPQNLSASRPQDRQFILSSKKLLLSDSGFYLCAWLARGQARIYGYTFGSGTRLTVV.